Following are 5 T cell receptor beta chains from one sample sequenced in a study of shared clonotypes between healthy human individuals. Produced via immunoSEQ multiplex PCR; TCRdb's table is partial and in-frame only. The table shows approximately 2.5 million clones, with 93% occurring only once. The sample taken for sequencing was naive CD4+ T cells from PBMCs. As to subset: CD45RA+ positively selected. These receptors all stem from a man aged 18 to 29 in good health. Some clones in this sample may be carry-over from other donors' samples.

Notes on this clone: This same CDR3 is encoded by further DNA sequences in the sample. This chain uses TRBV27 with TRBJ1-2; D gene unclear. The V gene's germline CDR1 is MNHEY and CDR2 SMNVEV (reference sequence). This CDR3 is built from 15 residues. V was cut by 0 bases and J by 1 base, with 9 bases left in between. Here the CDR3 reads CASSLSLTGNYGYTF. CDR3 bases: TGTGCCAGCAGTTTATCCCTAACGGGTAACTATGGCTACACCTTC.

This chain links TRBV25-1 with TRBJ2-5; a weak D match, TRBD2 (5 bases). The length of the CDR3 is 14 residues. The V gene's germline CDR1 is MGHDK and CDR2 SYGVNS. V was shortened by 1 base and J by 4 bases, with 10 bases between the two germline ends. CDR3 in amino acids: CASSEFGKAETQYF. The DNA of the CDR3 is TGTGCCAGCAGTGAATTCGGGAAAGCAGAGACCCAGTACTTC.

The V and J genes are TRBV29-1 and TRBJ1-3, with a tentative D call TRBD1 (5 bases). Trimming stripped 6 bases from V and 0 bases from J, with 15 bases between. There are 15 residues in the CDR3. From germline, CDR1 is SQVTM and CDR2 ANQGSEA. In nucleotides, the CDR3 is TGCAGCGTCCAAACAGGCAGTTCCTCTGGAAACACCATATATTTT. Protein sequence: CSVQTGSSSGNTIYF.

The chain carries TRBV2 and TRBJ1-4; TRBD1 aligns across 10 bases. V was clipped by 4 bases and J by 7 bases; unmatched bases: 6. The germline gives CDR1 SNHLY, CDR2 FYNNEI. This CDR3 has 15 residues. CDR3 bases: TGTGCCAGCAGTGCCGACAGGGGGCGATTTGAAAAACTGTTTTTT. This encodes CASSADRGRFEKLFF.

This chain connects TRBV28 to TRBJ2-1, with TRBD2 identical over 12 bases. The CDR3 is 18 amino acids. Per germline, CDR1 MDHEN and CDR2 SYDVKM. Unmatched junction bases numbered 8, after V lost 3 bases and J lost 2 bases. Here the CDR3 reads CASSFSSGRVSTYNEQFF. The DNA of the CDR3 is TGTGCCAGCAGTTTTTCTAGCGGGAGGGTGTCCACCTACAATGAGCAGTTCTTC.